These 3 T cell receptor beta chains originate from one sample sequenced in a study of CD8+ T cells in alopecia areata. Sequencing relied on a cDNA template that was reverse transcribed from extracted RNA. Profiling relied on immunoSEQ multiplex PCR, and the TCRdb table lists in-frame clones only, not all of them. The table has some 120,000 clones, less than 75% seen once. This sample's treatment: oral pan-JAK inhibitor, 5-10 mg twice daily. The source was CD8+ T cells sorted from blood, collected at week 24, from a patient treated with tofacitinib. These receptors all stem from a human donor with alopecia areata.

This chain uses TRBV11-2 with TRBJ2-5; TRBD1 is a possible D gene (6 bases). This CDR3 region has 14 residues. From germline, CDR1 is SGHAT and CDR2 FQNNGV. The V end was cut by 1 base, the J end by 3 bases, with 9 bases between. This chain's CDR3 is CASSLGYREETQYF. The CDR3 coding sequence is TGTGCCAGCAGCTTAGGGTACAGGGAAGAGACCCAGTACTTC.

The chain carries TRBV7-8 and TRBJ1-2, with 8 bases that match TRBD1. The CDR3 spans 14 residues. V was pared by 4 bases and J by 7 bases, with 8 bases of the junction left unmatched. In germline, CDR1 is SGHVS, CDR2 FQNEAQ. The chain's CDR3 is CASSSAGTGLGYTF. In DNA form, the CDR3 reads TGTGCCAGCAGCTCTGCCGGGACAGGTCTTGGCTACACCTTC.

The chain recombines TRBV6-1 with TRBJ2-3; 8 nucleotides agree with TRBD2. The CDR3 is 15 amino acids. Germline CDR1 and CDR2: MNHNS and SASEGT. With V trimmed by 5 bases and J by 6 bases, 10 bases remained unmatched. In DNA, the CDR3 is TGTGCCAGCAGTCCAGAAAGCGGGGGTCGGGATACGCAGTATTTT. As protein: CASSPESGGRDTQYF.